This is a list of T cell receptor beta chains from one sample in a study of PD-1 blockade in classical Hodgkin lymphoma. The repertoire was sequenced with immunoSEQ multiplex PCR; TCRdb's copy has only in-frame clones and lacks some. The sample has 24,000 or so clones, over 60% seen once; the top ten hold nearly 8%. The sequences come from peripheral blood mononuclear cells (PBMCs), collected before the second cycle of nivolumab. Every receptor here comes from a human donor with classical Hodgkin lymphoma. Each CDR3 is given with its conserved first and last residue. A D gene is named only where the DNA matches it firmly. A clone size is listed for some rows: how often the clone was seen (once, few, many), or a class if it is expanded.

d_call | j_call | clone_size | cdr3_length | v_call | cdr3_aa | cdr3_nt
. | TRBJ2-1 | . | 14 | TRBV5-1 | CASSLAGRENEQFF | TGCGCCAGCAGCTTGGCTGGCAGGGAGAATGAGCAGTTCTTC
. | TRBJ2-7 | . | 15 | TRBV7-8 | CASSLVAGLTYEQYF | TGTGCCAGCAGCTTAGTGGCTGGGCTTACCTACGAGCAGTACTTC
. | TRBJ1-1 | . | 10 | TRBV6-5 | CATGRGGAFF | TGTGCCACTGGCCGGGGAGGAGCTTTCTTT
TRBD2 | TRBJ2-1 | . | 18 | TRBV2 | CASNNAGLAGGRHNEQFF | TGTGCCAGCAATAACGCGGGACTAGCGGGAGGCCGCCATAATGAGCAGTTCTTC
. | TRBJ2-5 | . | 14 | TRBV9 | CASSVFGQKETQYF | TGTGCCAGCAGCGTATTCGGGCAGAAAGAGACCCAGTACTTC
TRBD1 | TRBJ2-2 | few | 15 | TRBV6-6 | CASSPGQGYTGELFF | TGTGCCAGCAGTCCCGGACAGGGCTACACCGGGGAGCTGTTTTTT
. | TRBJ1-4 | . | 11 | TRBV2 | CAQSTNEKLFF | TGTGCCCAGTCAACTAATGAAAAACTGTTTTTT
TRBD2 | TRBJ2-1 | . | 15 | TRBV6-5 | CASSGASGLYNEQFF | TGTGCCAGCAGTGGTGCTAGCGGCCTTTACAATGAGCAGTTCTTC
TRBD2 | TRBJ2-3 | . | 18 | TRBV10-3 | CAISGRGASGTHTDTQYF | TGTGCCATCAGTGGGAGGGGGGCTAGCGGGACCCACACAGATACGCAGTATTTT
. | TRBJ1-5 | . | 15 | TRBV5-3 | CASSRTLAGNQPQHF | TGTGCCAGCAGCCGGACTCTGGCGGGCAATCAGCCCCAGCATTTT
. | TRBJ2-2 | few | 15 | TRBV19 | CASSPGQTNTGELFF | TGTGCCAGTAGTCCTGGACAGACGAACACCGGGGAGCTGTTTTTT